Detailed here is one T cell receptor beta chain. A single record per CDR3 protein comes from TCRdb applying MiXCR to the 5' RACE reads. In the table there are 75,000 or so distinct CDR3 sequences, roughly an eighth of which are singletons. The data belong to a study of early T cells in non-severe SARS-CoV-2 infection. Trimming cost V 5 bases and J 3 bases, with 23 bases left between them. The germline V gene encodes CDR1 SEHNR and CDR2 FQNEAQ (reference sequence). The CDR3 extends over 18 amino acids. The receptor's source is an adult who was a healthcare worker with PCR-confirmed SARS-CoV-2 infection or an uninfected control (not recorded which). The chain is built from TRBV7-9 and TRBJ2-1; D uncertain. Sequenced material: whole blood, taken at baseline. The CDR3 reads CASSPSVWFDTIYNEQFF. The CDR3 nucleotides are TGTGCCAGCAGCCCGTCGGTTTGGTTCGATACGATCTACAATGAGCAGTTCTTC.